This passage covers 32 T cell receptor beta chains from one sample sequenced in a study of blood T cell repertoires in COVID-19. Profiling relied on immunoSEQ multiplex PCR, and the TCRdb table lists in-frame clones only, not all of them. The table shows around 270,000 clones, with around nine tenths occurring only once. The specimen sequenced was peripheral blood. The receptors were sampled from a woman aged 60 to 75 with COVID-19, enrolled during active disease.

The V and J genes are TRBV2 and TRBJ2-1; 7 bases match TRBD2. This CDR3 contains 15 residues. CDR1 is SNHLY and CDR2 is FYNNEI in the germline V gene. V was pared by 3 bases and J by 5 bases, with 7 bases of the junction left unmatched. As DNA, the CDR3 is TGTGCCAGCAGTGACGAGGGGACTACGAACAATGAGCAGTTCTTC. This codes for CASSDEGTTNNEQFF. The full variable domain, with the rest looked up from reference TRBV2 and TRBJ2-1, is EPEVTQTPSHQVTQMGQEVILRCVPISNHLYFYWYRQILGQKVEFLVSFYNNEISEKSEIFDDQFSVERPDGSNFTLKIRSTKLEDSAMYFCASSDEGTTNNEQFFGPGTRLTVL.

The CDR3 loop is CASSSNSRSEQFF. The DNA for the CDR3 is TGCGCCAGCAGCAGCAACAGCCGTTCAGAGCAGTTCTTC. The gene calls are TRBV5-1 and TRBJ2-1; no clear D gene. The CDR3 is 13 residues long. Germline V CDR1 and CDR2: SGHRS, YFSETQ. The V end was cut by 4 bases, the J end by 10 bases, with 15 bases between.

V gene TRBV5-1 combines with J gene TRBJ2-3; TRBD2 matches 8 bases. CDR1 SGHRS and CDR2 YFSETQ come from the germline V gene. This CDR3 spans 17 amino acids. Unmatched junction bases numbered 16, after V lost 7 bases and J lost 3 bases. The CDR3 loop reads CASPEKTSGWLTDTQYF. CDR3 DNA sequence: TGCGCCAGCCCGGAAAAAACTAGCGGATGGTTGACAGATACGCAGTATTTT. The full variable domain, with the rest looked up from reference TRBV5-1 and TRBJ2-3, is KAGVTQTPRYLIKTRGQQVTLSCSPISGHRSVSWYQQTPGQGLQFLFEYFSETQRNKGNFPGRFSGRQFSNSRSEMNVSTLELGDSALYLCASPEKTSGWLTDTQYFGPGTRLTVL.

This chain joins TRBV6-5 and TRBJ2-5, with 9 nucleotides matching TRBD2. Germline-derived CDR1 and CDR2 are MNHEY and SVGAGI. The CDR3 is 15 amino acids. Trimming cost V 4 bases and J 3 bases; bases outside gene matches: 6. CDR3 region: CASSSAGGYEETQYF. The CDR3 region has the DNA TGTGCCAGCAGTTCCGCGGGAGGGTATGAAGAGACCCAGTACTTC.

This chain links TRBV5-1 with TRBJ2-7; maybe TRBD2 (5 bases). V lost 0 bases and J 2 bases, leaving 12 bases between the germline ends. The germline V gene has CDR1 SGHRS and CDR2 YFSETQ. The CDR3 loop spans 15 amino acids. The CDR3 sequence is CASSLARGGPYEQYF. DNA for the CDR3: TGCGCCAGCAGCTTGGCCCGTGGAGGACCCTACGAGCAGTACTTC.

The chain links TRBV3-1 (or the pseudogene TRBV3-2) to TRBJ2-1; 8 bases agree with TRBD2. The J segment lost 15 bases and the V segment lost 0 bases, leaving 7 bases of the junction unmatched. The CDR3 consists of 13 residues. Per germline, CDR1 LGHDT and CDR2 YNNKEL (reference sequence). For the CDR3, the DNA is TGTGCCAGCAGCCAAGATCGAGCGGGAGTTCGGTTCTTC. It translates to CASSQDRAGVRFF.

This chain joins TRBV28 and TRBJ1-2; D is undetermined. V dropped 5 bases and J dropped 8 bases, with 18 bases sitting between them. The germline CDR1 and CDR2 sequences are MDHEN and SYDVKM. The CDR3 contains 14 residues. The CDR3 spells CASSPGGLGEGYTF. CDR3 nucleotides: TGTGCCAGCAGTCCGGGAGGGTTGGGAGAGGGCTACACCTTC.

The CDR3 coding sequence is TGTGCCAGCTCACCGTCAGCAACATGGGCAGGGAAAACCTACGAGCAGTACTTC. Translation gives CASSPSATWAGKTYEQYF. The chain has TRBV18 and TRBJ2-7, with D perhaps TRBD1 (5 bases). Between the trimmed V and J ends, which lost 3 bases and 2 bases, there was a span of 23 bases. This CDR3 comprises 18 residues. CDR1 is KGHSH and CDR2 is LQKENI in the germline V gene.

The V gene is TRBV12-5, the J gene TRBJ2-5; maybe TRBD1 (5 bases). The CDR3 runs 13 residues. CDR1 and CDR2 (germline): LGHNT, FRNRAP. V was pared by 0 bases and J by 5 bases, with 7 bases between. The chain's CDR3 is CASGLVPGETQYF. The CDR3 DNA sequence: TGTGCTAGTGGTTTGGTACCAGGGGAGACCCAGTACTTC.

The CDR3 coding sequence is TGCGCCAGCAGCACTTCGACAGGGGACCAGCCCCAGCATTTT. Translating gives CASSTSTGDQPQHF. The chain employs TRBV4-1 and TRBJ1-5, with 8 positions matching TRBD1. This CDR3 contains 14 residues. The trim removed 5 bases at V and 7 bases at J, leaving 7 bases unmatched. In germline, CDR1 is MGHRA, CDR2 YSYEKL.

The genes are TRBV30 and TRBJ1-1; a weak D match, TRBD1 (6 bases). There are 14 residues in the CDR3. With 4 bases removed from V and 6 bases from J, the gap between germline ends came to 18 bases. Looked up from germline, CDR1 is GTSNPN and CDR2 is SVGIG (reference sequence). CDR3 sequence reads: CAWTKGGGEPEAFF. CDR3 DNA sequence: TGTGCCTGGACCAAAGGGGGGGGAGAACCTGAAGCTTTCTTT.

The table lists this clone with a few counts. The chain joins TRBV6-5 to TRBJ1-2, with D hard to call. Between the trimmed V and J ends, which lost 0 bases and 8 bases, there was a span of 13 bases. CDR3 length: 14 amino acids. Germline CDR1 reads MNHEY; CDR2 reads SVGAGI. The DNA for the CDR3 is TGTGCCAGCAGTTACTCTACATCCCGAGGAGGCTACACCTTC. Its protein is CASSYSTSRGGYTF.

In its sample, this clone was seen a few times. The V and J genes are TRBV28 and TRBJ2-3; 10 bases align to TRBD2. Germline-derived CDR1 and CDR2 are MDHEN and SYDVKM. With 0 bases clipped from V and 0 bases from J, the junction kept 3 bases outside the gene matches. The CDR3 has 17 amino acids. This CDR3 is CASSLWTSGSSTDTQYF. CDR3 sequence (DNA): TGTGCCAGCAGTTTATGGACTAGCGGGTCTAGCACAGATACGCAGTATTTT.

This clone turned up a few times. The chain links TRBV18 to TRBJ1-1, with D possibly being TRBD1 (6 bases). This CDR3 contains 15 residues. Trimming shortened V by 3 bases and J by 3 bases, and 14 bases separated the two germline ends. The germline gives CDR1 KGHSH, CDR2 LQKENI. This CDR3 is CASSPSGEWDTEAFF. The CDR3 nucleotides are TGTGCCAGCTCACCTTCAGGGGAGTGGGACACTGAAGCTTTCTTT.

The CDR3 region is CASSPNYRGQSTDTQYF. In nucleotides, the CDR3 is TGCGCCAGCAGTCCCAACTACAGGGGGCAAAGCACAGATACGCAGTATTTT. The chain employs TRBV23-1 and TRBJ2-3; 9 bases agree with TRBD1. TRBV23-1 is assigned to the ORF class and has an uncertain function. V trimming: 4 bases; J trimming: 0 bases; junction bases outside the gene matches: 8. The CDR3 spans 17 residues.

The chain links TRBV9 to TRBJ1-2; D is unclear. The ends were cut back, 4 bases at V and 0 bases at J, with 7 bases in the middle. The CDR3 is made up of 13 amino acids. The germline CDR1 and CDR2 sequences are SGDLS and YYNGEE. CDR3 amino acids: CASSTNSNYGYTF. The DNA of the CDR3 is TGTGCCAGCAGCACTAACTCTAACTATGGCTACACCTTC. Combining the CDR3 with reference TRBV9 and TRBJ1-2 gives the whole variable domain DSGVTQTPKHLITATGQRVTLRCSPRSGDLSVYWYQQSLDQGLQFLIQYYNGEERAKGNILERFSAQQFPDLHSELNLSSLELGDSALYFCASSTNSNYGYTFGSGTRLTVV.

In DNA form, the CDR3 reads TGTGCCAGTAGCAGCAGTGCTAGCGGGAGTTACAATGAGCAGTTCTTC. It translates to CASSSSASGSYNEQFF. The chain uses TRBV19 and TRBJ2-1; 10 nucleotides agree with TRBD2. This CDR3 has 16 amino acids. Per germline, CDR1 LNHDA and CDR2 SQIVND (reference sequence). The junction had 9 bases not matched to a gene; V was cut back by 6 bases and J by 4 bases.

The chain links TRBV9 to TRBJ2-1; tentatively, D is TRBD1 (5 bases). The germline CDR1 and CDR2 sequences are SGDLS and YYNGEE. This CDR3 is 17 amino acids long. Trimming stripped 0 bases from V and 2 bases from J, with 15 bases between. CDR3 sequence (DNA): TGTGCCAGCAGCGTAGGGGGAATGGGGCCGCCCTACAATGAGCAGTTCTTC. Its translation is CASSVGGMGPPYNEQFF.

CDR3 bases: TGTGCCATCAGTGCTAGCTCCTACAATGAGCAGTTCTTC. The encoded protein is CAISASSYNEQFF. The chain joins TRBV10-3 to TRBJ2-1; D remains ambiguous. V was cut by 4 bases and J by 0 bases, with 4 bases left in between. CDR3 size: 13 residues. Germline V lookup: CDR1 ENHRY, CDR2 SYGVKD.

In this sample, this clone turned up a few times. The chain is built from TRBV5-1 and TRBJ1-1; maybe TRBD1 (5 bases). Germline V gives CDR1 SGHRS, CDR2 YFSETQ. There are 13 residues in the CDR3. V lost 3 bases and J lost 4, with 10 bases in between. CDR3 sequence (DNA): TGCGCCAGCAGCTCGCAGGGTTCCACTGAAGCTTTCTTT. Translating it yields CASSSQGSTEAFF. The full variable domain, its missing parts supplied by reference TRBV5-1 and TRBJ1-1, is KAGVTQTPRYLIKTRGQQVTLSCSPISGHRSVSWYQQTPGQGLQFLFEYFSETQRNKGNFPGRFSGRQFSNSRSEMNVSTLELGDSALYLCASSSQGSTEAFFGQGTRLTVV.

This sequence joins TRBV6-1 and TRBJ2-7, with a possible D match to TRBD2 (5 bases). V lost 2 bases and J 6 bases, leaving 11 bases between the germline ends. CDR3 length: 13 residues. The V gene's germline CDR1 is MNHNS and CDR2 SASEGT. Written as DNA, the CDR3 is TGTGCCAGCAGTGAATTGAGAGGGTTCGAGCAGTACTTC. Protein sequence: CASSELRGFEQYF.

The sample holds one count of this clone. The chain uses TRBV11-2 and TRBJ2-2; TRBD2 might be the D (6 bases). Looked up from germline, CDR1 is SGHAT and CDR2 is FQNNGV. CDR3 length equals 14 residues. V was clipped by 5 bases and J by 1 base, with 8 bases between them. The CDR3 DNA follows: TGTGCCAGCAGCCCGGGGGTGAACACCGGGGAGCTGTTTTTT. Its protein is CASSPGVNTGELFF.

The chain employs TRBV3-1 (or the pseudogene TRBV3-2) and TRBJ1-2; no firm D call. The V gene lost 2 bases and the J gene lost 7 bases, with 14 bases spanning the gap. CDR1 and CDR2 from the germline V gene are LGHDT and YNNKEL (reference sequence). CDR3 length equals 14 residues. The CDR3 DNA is TGTGCCAGCAGCCAACGGGGATCGGCGCGTGGCTACACCTTC. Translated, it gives CASSQRGSARGYTF.

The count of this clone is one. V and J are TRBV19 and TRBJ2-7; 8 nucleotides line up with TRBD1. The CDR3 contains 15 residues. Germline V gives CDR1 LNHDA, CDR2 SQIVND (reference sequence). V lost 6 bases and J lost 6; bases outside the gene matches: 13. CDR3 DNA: TGTGCCAGTAGGACCCCCGGGACAGGATTGAGCGAGCAGTACTTC. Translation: CASRTPGTGLSEQYF.

The CDR3 DNA reads as TGTGCCAGCACTCCCGCCCGGGGGACTTCTAACACTGAAGCTTTCTTT. As protein: CASTPARGTSNTEAFF. The rearrangement joins TRBV3-1 (or the pseudogene TRBV3-2) to TRBJ1-1; possibly TRBD1 for D (5 bases). Trimming shortened V by 7 bases and J by 2 bases, and 20 bases separated the two germline ends. Germline V gene lookup returns CDR1 LGHDT and CDR2 YNNKEL (reference sequence). The CDR3 length is 16 residues.

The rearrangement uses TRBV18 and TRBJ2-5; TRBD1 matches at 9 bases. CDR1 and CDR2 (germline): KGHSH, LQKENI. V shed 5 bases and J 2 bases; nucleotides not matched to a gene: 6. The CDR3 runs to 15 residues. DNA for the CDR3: TGTGCCAGCTCATCCCGACAGGGGGAACAAGAGACCCAGTACTTC. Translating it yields CASSSRQGEQETQYF.

The CDR3 coding sequence is TGTGCCAGCAGCCAAGATATAGGACAAAATCAGCCCCAGCATTTT. Protein product: CASSQDIGQNQPQHF. V and J are TRBV3-1 (or the pseudogene TRBV3-2) and TRBJ1-5, with D perhaps matching TRBD1 (5 bases). Per the germline V gene, CDR1 is LGHDT and CDR2 is YNNKEL (reference sequence). Trimming shortened V by 0 bases and J by 4 bases, and 10 bases separated the two germline ends. This CDR3 has 15 amino acids.

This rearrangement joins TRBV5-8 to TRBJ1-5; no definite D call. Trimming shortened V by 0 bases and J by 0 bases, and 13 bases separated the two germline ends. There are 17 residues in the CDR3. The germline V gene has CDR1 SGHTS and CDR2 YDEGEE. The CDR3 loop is CASSLEVGATSNQPQHF. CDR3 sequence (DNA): TGTGCCAGCAGCTTGGAGGTGGGCGCTACTAGCAATCAGCCCCAGCATTTT.

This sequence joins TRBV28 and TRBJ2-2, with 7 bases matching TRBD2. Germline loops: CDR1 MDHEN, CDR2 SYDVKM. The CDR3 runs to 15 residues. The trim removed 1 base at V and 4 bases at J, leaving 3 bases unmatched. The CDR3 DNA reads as TGTGCCAGCAGTTTATCGGGAGGACGCACCGGGGAGCTGTTTTTT. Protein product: CASSLSGGRTGELFF.

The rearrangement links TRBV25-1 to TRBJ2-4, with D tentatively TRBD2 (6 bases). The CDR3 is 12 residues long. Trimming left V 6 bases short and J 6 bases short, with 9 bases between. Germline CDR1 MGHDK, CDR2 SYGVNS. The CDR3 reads CASSPGVNIQYF. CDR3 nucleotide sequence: TGTGCCAGCAGCCCGGGGGTAAACATTCAGTACTTC.

This CDR3 reads CASSEDFTDTQYF. The CDR3 coding sequence is TGTGCCAGCAGTGAGGATTTCACAGATACGCAGTATTTT. V and J are TRBV28 and TRBJ2-3; D remains ambiguous. The CDR3 length is 13 residues. From germline, CDR1 is MDHEN and CDR2 SYDVKM. The V and J ends lost 5 bases and 2 bases respectively, with 8 bases between them.

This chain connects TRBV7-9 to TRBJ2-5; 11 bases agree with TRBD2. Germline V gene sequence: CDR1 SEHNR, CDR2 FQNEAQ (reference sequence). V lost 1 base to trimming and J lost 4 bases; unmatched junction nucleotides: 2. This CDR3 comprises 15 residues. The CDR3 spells CASSLVAGGGETQYF. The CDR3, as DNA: TGTGCCAGCAGCTTAGTAGCGGGAGGGGGAGAGACCCAGTACTTC.